These 2 T cell receptor beta chains came from one sample sequenced in a study of cytomegalovirus exposure and HLA in healthy donors. With 60 Vbeta and 13 Jbeta primers, the PCR was carried out. Assay: immunoSEQ multiplex PCR; the TCRdb copy retains only in-frame clones and omits some. The data contain 120,000 to 150,000 clones, around 82% of them seen just once; the ten biggest clones take up under 7.5%. The sequenced material came from PBMCs. These receptors all stem from a man aged 35-49 years in good health and CMV-seropositive.

V is TRBV5-1 and J is TRBJ1-1; D uncertain. V gave up 0 bases and J gave up 1 base, with 4 bases separating them. This CDR3 region has 13 residues. CDR1 and CDR2 (germline): SGHRS, YFSETQ. CDR3 DNA: TGCGCCAGCAGCTTGGAACAGAACACTGAAGCTTTCTTT. It specifies CASSLEQNTEAFF.

The CDR3 is CSVAGTSGGNEQFF. CDR3 coding DNA: TGCAGCGTCGCCGGGACTAGCGGGGGCAATGAGCAGTTCTTC. The genes are TRBV29-1 and TRBJ2-1; TRBD2 agrees at 14 bases. Germline V gives CDR1 SQVTM, CDR2 ANQGSEA. The CDR3 runs 14 residues. V lost 6 bases to trimming and J lost 6 bases; unmatched junction nucleotides: 4.